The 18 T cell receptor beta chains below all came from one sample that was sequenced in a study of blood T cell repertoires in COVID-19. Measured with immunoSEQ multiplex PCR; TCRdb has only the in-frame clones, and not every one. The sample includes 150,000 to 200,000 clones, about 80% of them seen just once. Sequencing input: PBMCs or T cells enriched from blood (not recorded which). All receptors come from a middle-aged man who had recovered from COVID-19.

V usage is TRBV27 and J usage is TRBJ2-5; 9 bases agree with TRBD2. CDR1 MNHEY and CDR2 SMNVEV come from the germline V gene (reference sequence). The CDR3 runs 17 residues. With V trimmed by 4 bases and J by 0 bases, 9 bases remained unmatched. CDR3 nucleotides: TGTGCCAGCAGTTCTCTAGCGGGGTTGAGGCACCAAGAGACCCAGTACTTC. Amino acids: CASSSLAGLRHQETQYF.

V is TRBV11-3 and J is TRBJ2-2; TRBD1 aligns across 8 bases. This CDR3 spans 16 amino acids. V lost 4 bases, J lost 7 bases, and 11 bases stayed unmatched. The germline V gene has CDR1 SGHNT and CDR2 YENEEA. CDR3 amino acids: CASSSFRTGSIGELFF. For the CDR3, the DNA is TGTGCCAGCAGCTCGTTTCGGACAGGGTCTATCGGGGAGCTGTTTTTT. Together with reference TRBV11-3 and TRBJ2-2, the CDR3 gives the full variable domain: EAGVVQSPRYKIIEKKQPVAFWCNPISGHNTLYWYLQNLGQGPELLIRYENEEAVDDSQLPKDRFSAERLKGVDSTLKIQPAELGDSAVYLCASSSFRTGSIGELFFGEGSRLTVL.

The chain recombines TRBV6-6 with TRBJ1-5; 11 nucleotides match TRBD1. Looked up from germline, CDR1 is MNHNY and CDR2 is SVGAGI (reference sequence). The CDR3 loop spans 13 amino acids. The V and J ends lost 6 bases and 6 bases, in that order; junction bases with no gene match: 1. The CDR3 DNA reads TGTGCCAGCAGGGGGACAGGGGGTCAGCCCCAGCATTTT. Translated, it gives CASRGTGGQPQHF.

CDR3 amino acids: CASSGDSTDTQYF. The CDR3 DNA follows: TGTGCCAGCAGTGGCGATTCAACAGATACGCAGTATTTT. The chain employs TRBV6-4 and TRBJ2-3; no reliable D call. The CDR3 spans 13 residues. From germline, CDR1 is MRHNA and CDR2 SNTAGT. The V end lost 4 bases, the J end lost 3 bases, and 8 bases lay between the germline ends.

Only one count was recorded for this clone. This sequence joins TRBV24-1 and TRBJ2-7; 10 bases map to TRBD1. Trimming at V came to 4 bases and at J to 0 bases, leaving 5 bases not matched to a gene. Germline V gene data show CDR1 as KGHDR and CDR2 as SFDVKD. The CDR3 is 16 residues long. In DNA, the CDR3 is TGTGCCACCAGTGAGACGGGACAGGGGAGCTCCTACGAGCAGTACTTC. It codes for CATSETGQGSSYEQYF.

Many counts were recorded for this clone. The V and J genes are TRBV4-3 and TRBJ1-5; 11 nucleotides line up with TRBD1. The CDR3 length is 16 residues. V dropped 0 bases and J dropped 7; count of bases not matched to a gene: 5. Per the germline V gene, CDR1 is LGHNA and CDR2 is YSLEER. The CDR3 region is CASSQERTGGLQPQHF. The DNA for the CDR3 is TGCGCCAGCAGCCAAGAGCGGACAGGGGGCTTGCAGCCCCAGCATTTT.

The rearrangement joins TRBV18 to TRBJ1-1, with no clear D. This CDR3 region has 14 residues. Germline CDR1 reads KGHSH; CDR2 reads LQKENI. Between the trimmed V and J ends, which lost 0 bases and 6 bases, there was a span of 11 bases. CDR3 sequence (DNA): TGTGCCAGCTCACCACCGGCCGATGGCTCTGAAGCTTTCTTT. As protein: CASSPPADGSEAFF.

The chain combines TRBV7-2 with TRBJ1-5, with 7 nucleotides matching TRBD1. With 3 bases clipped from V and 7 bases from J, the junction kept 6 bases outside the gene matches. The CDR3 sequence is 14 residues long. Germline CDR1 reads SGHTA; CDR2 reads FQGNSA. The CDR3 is CASSFQGVRQPQHF. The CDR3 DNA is TGTGCCAGCAGCTTTCAGGGGGTGAGACAGCCCCAGCATTTT.

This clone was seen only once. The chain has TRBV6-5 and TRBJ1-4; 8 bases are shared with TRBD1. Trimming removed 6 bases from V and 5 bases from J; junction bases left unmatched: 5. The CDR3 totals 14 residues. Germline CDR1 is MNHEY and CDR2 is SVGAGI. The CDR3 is CASRPTGANEKLFF. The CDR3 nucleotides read TGTGCCAGCAGGCCGACAGGGGCGAATGAAAAACTGTTTTTT.

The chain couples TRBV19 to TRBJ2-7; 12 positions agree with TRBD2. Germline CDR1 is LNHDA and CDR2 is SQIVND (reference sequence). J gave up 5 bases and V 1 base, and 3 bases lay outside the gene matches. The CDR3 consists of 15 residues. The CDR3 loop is CASSIVASGGDEQYF. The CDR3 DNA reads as TGTGCCAGTAGTATAGTGGCTAGCGGGGGGGACGAGCAGTACTTC.

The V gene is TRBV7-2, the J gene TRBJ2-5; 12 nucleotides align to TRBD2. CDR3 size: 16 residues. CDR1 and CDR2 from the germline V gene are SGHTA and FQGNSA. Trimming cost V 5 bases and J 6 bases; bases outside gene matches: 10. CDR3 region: CASSTTSGGPQKTQYF. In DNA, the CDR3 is TGTGCCAGCAGCACAACTAGCGGGGGGCCTCAGAAGACCCAGTACTTC.

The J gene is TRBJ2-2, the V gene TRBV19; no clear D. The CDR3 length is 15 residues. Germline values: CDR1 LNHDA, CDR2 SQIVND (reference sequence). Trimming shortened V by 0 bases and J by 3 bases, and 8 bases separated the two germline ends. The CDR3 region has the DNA TGTGCCAGTAGTATAGAGGCCCGTTACACCGGGGAGCTGTTTTTT. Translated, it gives CASSIEARYTGELFF.

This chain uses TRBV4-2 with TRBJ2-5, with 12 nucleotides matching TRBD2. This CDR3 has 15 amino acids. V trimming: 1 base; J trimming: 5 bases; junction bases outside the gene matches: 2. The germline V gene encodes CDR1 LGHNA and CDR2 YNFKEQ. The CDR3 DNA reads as TGTGCCAGCAGCCAAGTTCTAGCGGGGGGGGAGACCCAGTACTTC. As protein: CASSQVLAGGETQYF.

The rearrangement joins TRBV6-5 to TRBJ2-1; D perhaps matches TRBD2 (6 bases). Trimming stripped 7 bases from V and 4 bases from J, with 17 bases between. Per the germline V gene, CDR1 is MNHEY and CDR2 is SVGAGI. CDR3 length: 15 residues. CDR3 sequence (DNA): TGTGCCAGCATTACTGACGGGGGTCGGTACAATGAGCAGTTCTTC. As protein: CASITDGGRYNEQFF.

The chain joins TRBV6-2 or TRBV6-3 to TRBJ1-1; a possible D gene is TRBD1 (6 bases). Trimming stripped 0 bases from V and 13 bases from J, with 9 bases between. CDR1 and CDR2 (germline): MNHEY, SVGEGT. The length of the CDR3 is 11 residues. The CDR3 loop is CASSYSQGLFF. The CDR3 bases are TGTGCCAGCAGTTACTCGCAGGGGCTTTTCTTT.

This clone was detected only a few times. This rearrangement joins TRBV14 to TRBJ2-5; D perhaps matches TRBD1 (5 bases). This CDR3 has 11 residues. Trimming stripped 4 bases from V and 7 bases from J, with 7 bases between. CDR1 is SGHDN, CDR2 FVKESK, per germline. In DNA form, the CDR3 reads TGTGCCAGCAGCCTAGGGGCGACCCAGTACTTC. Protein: CASSLGATQYF.

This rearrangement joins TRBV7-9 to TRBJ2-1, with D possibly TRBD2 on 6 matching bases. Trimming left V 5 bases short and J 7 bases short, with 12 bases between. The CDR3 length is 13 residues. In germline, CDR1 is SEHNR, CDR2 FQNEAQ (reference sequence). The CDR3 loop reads CASSLGLANEQFF. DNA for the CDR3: TGTGCCAGCAGCCTCGGGCTAGCGAATGAGCAGTTCTTC.

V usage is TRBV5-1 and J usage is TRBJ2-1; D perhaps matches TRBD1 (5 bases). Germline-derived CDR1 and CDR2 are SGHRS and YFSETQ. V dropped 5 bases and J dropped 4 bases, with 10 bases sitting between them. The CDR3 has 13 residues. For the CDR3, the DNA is TGCGCCAGCAGACAGACAGAATACAATGAGCAGTTCTTC. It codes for CASRQTEYNEQFF.